The 3 T cell receptor beta chains below all came from one sample that was sequenced in a study of blood T cell repertoires in COVID-19. Assay: immunoSEQ multiplex PCR; the TCRdb copy retains only in-frame clones and omits some. The table has about 59,000 clones, roughly 80% seen once. Sequencing used peripheral blood. The receptors stem from a man of 80 years or more with acute or convalescent COVID-19.

The chain has TRBV2 and TRBJ1-2; tentatively, D is TRBD1 (6 bases). The V end was cut by 6 bases, the J end by 7 bases, with 12 bases between. Germline assignment: CDR1 SNHLY and CDR2 FYNNEI. This CDR3 spans 12 amino acids. This CDR3 reads CASRTGSGGYTF. CDR3 DNA sequence: TGTGCCAGCAGAACAGGGTCCGGTGGCTACACCTTC.

This sequence joins TRBV27 and TRBJ2-7; maybe TRBD1 (7 bases). The CDR3 consists of 15 residues. Trimming cost V 5 bases and J 2 bases, with 16 bases left between them. Per the germline V gene, CDR1 is MNHEY and CDR2 is SMNVEV (reference sequence). Here the CDR3 DNA reads TGTGCCAGCAGTGCCCGACAGGGAGGAACCTACGAGCAGTACTTC. It specifies CASSARQGGTYEQYF.

In its sample, this clone was seen a few times. V and J are TRBV2 and TRBJ1-1; D possibly corresponds to TRBD1 (6 bases). CDR1 SNHLY and CDR2 FYNNEI come from the germline V gene. CDR3 size: 14 residues. V lost 5 bases, J lost 1 base, and 11 bases lay in between. For the CDR3, the DNA is TGTGCCAGCAGTCCGGAGACAGGGAACACTGAAGCTTTCTTT. The encoded protein is CASSPETGNTEAFF.